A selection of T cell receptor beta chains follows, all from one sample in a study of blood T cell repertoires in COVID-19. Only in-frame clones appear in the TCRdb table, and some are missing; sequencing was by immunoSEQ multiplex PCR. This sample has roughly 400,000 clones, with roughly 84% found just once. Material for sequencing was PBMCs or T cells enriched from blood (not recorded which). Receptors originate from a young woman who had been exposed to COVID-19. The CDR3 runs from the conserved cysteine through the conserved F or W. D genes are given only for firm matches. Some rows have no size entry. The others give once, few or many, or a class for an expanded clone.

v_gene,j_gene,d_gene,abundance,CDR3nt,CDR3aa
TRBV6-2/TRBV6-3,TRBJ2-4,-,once,TGTGCCAGCAGTTACTACCTATTAGCCAAAAACATTCAGTACTTC,CASSYYLLAKNIQYF
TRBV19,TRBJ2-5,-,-,TGTGCCAGTAGTATCGGGCAGGGGGAGACCCAGTACTTC,CASSIGQGETQYF
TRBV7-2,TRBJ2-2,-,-,TGTGCCAGCAGTCGATTCTTACAGGGTTCCGGGGAGCTGTTTTTT,CASSRFLQGSGELFF
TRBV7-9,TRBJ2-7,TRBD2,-,TGTGCCAGCAGCGGGGGACTAGCGGGATCGGTGCAGTACTTC,CASSGGLAGSVQYF
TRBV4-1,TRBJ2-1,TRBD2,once,TGCGCCAGCAGCCTTCAAATAGCGGGAGGGCCCCCCAATGAGCAGTTCTTC,CASSLQIAGGPPNEQFF
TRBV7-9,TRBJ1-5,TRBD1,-,TGTGCCAGCAGCTTAGCGAGGACAGGGGAGGAGCAGCCCCAGCATTTT,CASSLARTGEEQPQHF
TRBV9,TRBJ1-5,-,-,TGTGCCAGCAGCGTTGGCAAGAGCAATCAGCCCCAGCATTTT,CASSVGKSNQPQHF
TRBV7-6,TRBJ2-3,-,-,TGTGCCAGCAGCTTAATTGGGGGGGATACGCAGTATTTT,CASSLIGGDTQYF
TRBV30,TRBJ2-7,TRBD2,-,TGTGCCTGGGCCGCCGGGGGGGCCTTCGACGAGCAGTACTTC,CAWAAGGAFDEQYF
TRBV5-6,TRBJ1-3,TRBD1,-,TGTGCCAGCAGCTTCAGAGGACAGGGGACTGGAAACACCATATATTTT,CASSFRGQGTGNTIYF
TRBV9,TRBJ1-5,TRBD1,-,TGTGCCAGCAGCGTAGGGACAGGTGGCGATCAGCCCCAGCATTTT,CASSVGTGGDQPQHF
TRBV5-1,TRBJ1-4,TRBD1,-,TGCGCCAGCACATCCGGTGGGACAGGGTACGAAAAACTGTTTTTT,CASTSGGTGYEKLFF
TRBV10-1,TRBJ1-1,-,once,TGCGCCAGCAGTGAGTCGTATCCCACTGAAGCTTTCTTT,CASSESYPTEAFF
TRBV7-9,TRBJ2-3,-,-,TGTGCCAGCAGCTCCGACAGGCTTAGCACAGATACGCAGTATTTT,CASSSDRLSTDTQYF
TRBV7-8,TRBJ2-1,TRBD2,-,TGTGCCAGCAAACCTCAAGGAATGGAACTAGCGGGACTCCGTCGGTCCTACAATGAGCAGTTCTTC,CASKPQGMELAGLRRSYNEQFF
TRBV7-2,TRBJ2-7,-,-,TGTGCCAGCAGCTCCCAGGGGGGCAGGTACGAGCAGTACTTC,CASSSQGGRYEQYF
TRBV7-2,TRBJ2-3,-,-,TGTGCCAGCAGACCAGACAGACCCGATACGCAGTATTTT,CASRPDRPDTQYF
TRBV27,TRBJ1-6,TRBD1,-,TGTGCCAGCAGTTTATCGAGGGACAGGGCGGACCCTTCCTATAATTCACCCCTCCACTTT,CASSLSRDRADPSYNSPLHF
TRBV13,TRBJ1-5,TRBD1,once,TGTGCCAGCAGCATGGGACAGGGCATACAGCCCCAGCATTTT,CASSMGQGIQPQHF
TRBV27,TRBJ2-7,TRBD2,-,TGTGCCAGCGGCCTCGGGAGGGCCCTCCACGAGCAGTACTTC,CASGLGRALHEQYF
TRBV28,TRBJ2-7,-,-,TGTGCCAGCAGCTCCGGGACAAAACGACTCGAGCAGTACTTC,CASSSGTKRLEQYF
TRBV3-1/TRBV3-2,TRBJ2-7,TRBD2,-,TGTGCCAGCAGCCGGGGACTAGCGGGAAATTACGAGCAGTACTTC,CASSRGLAGNYEQYF
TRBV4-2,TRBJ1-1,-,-,TGTGCCAGCACTGTACAGGGAATCACTGAAGCTTTCTTT,CASTVQGITEAFF
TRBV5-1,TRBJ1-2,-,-,TGCGCCAGCAGAAGGGACGGGGGGCTCGATGGCTACACCTTC,CASRRDGGLDGYTF
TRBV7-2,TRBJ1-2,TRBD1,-,TGTGCCAGCAGGGGACAGGGTGATGGCTACACCTTC,CASRGQGDGYTF
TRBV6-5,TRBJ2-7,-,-,TGTGCCAGCAGCGCATTGACAGGCTCCTACGAGCAGTACTTC,CASSALTGSYEQYF
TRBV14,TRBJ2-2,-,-,TGTGCCAGCAGCCGGGGGGCCGGGACTACGAACACCGGGGAGCTGTTTTTT,CASSRGAGTTNTGELFF
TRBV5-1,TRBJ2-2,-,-,TGCGCCAGCAGCTTGGGGCAAAACACCGGGGAGCTGTTTTTT,CASSLGQNTGELFF
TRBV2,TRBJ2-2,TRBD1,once,TGTGCCAGCAGTCGGACAGGGAACACCGGGGAGCTGTTTTTT,CASSRTGNTGELFF
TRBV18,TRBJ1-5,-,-,TGTGCCAGCTCACCACGGAGAGGAAATAGCAATCAGCCCCAGCATTTT,CASSPRRGNSNQPQHF
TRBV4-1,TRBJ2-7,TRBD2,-,TGCGCCAGCAGCCCCACCATAGCGGGAGGCTACGAGCAGTACTTC,CASSPTIAGGYEQYF
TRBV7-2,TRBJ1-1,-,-,TGTGCCAGCAGCTTTGGGGCAGGGGTCACTGAAGCTTTCTTT,CASSFGAGVTEAFF
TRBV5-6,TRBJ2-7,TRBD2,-,TGTGCCAGCTTCGCACGGGGGGTCTACGAGCAGTACTTC,CASFARGVYEQYF
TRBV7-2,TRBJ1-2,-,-,TGTGCCAGCAGCTTTCGGGGTCCCTTCTATGGCTACACCTTC,CASSFRGPFYGYTF
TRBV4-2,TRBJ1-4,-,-,TGTGCCAGCAGCCAAGGGACAACAACTAATGAAAAACTGTTTTTT,CASSQGTTTNEKLFF
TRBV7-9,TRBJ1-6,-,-,TGTGCCAGCAGCCCCCGGACTGGGACACCCCTCCACTTT,CASSPRTGTPLHF
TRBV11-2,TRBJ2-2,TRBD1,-,TGTGCCAGCAGCCCAGGGGGCTCACGGGTTGGGGAGCTGTTTTTT,CASSPGGSRVGELFF
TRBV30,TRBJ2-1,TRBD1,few,TGTGCCTGGAGAGCTAGGGGACGAGCAGGGGGAAGTGAGCAGTTCTTC,CAWRARGRAGGSEQFF
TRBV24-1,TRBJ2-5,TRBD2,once,TGTGCCACCAGTGATTTGGGACCGGGGGGAGGGGAGACCCAGTACTTC,CATSDLGPGGGETQYF
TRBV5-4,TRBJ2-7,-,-,TGTGCCAGCAGCCCACGGTTGGGGGCCGAGCAGTACTTC,CASSPRLGAEQYF
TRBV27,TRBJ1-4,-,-,TGTGCCAGCAGCCTCAGGTCCTATAATGAAAAACTGTTTTTT,CASSLRSYNEKLFF
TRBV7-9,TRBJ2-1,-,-,TGTGCCAGCAGCTTAGTTAGTGATGAGCAGTTCTTC,CASSLVSDEQFF
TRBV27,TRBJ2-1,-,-,TGTGCCAGCAGTTTAGGGGGGAGCCCCTACAATGAGCAGTTCTTC,CASSLGGSPYNEQFF
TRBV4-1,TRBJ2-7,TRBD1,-,TGCGCCAGCAGCCAATTCCGGGACAGGGCCTACGAGCAGTACTTC,CASSQFRDRAYEQYF
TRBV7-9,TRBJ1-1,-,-,TGTGCCAGCAGCTTAGGCTCCAGGTTATACGCTGAAGCTTTCTTT,CASSLGSRLYAEAFF
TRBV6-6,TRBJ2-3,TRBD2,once,TGTGCCAGCAGTCCCTTTAGCATTGCCGGGAGGGCGGGTGCAGATACGCAGTATTTT,CASSPFSIAGRAGADTQYF
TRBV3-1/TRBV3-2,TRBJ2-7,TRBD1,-,TGTGCCAGCAGCCAAGACGGGACAGGGGTTTGGGAGCAGTACTTC,CASSQDGTGVWEQYF
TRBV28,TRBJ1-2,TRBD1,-,TGTGCCAGCAGCCCAAGACAGGGACGCGGCTACACCTTC,CASSPRQGRGYTF
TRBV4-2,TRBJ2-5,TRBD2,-,TGTGCCAGCAGCCAACCTAGAACCGTGCTAGCGGGGGGGAGCCTCCAAGAGACCCAGTACTTC,CASSQPRTVLAGGSLQETQYF
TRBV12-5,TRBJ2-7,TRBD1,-,TGTGCTAGTGGTTTAGGGACAGGTCGTGAGCAGTACTTC,CASGLGTGREQYF
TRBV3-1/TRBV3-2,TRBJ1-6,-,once,TGTGCCAGCAGCCCGCAGTCCGTCTCCTATAATTCACCCCTCCACTTT,CASSPQSVSYNSPLHF
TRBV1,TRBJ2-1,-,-,TGCACCAGCAGCCAAGAGGTTAGCCACAATGAGCAGTTCTTC,CTSSQEVSHNEQFF